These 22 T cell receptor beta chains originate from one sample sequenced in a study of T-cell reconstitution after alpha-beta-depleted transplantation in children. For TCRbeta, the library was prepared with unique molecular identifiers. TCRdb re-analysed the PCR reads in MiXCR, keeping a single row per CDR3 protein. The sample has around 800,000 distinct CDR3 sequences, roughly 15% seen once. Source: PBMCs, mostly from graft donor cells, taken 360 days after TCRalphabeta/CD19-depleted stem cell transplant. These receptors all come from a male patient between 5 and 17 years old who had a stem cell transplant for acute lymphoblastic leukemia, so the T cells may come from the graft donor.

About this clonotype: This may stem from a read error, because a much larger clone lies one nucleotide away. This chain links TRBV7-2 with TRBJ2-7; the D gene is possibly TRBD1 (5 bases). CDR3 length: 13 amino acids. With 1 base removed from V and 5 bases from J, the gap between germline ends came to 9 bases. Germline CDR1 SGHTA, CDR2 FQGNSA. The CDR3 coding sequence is TGTGCCAGCAGCTTAGGCAGGGCCCACGAGCAGTACTTC. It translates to CASSLGRAHEQYF.

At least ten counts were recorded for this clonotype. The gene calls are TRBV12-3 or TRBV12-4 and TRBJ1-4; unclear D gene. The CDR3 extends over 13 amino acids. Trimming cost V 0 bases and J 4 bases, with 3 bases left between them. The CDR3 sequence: CASSLALNEKLFF. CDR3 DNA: TGTGCCAGCAGTTTAGCGCTTAATGAAAAACTGTTTTTT.

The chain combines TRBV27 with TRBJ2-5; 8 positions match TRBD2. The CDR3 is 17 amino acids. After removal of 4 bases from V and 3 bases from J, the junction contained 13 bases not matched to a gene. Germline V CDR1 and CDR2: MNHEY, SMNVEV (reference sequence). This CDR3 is CASSSLTGTRREETQYF. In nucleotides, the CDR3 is TGTGCCAGCAGTTCACTTACCGGGACTAGGAGGGAAGAGACCCAGTACTTC.

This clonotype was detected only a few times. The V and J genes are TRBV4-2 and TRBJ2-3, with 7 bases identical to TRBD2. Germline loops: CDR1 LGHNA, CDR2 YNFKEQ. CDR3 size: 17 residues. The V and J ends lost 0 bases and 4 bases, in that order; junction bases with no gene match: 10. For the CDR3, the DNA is TGTGCCAGCAGCCAAGATCTCGGCGGGAGTGGCGCAGATACGCAGTATTTT. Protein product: CASSQDLGGSGADTQYF.

CDR3 sequence: CSARARGRTGELFF. The CDR3 DNA reads as TGCAGTGCTAGAGCCAGGGGGCGCACCGGGGAGCTGTTTTTT. J is TRBJ2-2 and V is TRBV20-1; 8 nucleotides match TRBD1. The CDR3 consists of 14 residues. V was clipped by 1 base and J by 4 bases; unmatched bases: 2. Germline CDR1 and CDR2: DFQATT and SNEGSKA (reference sequence).

CDR3 loop: CASSSSSGLAGGIFRVNEQFF. DNA of the CDR3: TGTGCCAGCAGTTCCAGCTCCGGACTAGCGGGAGGAATCTTTCGGGTCAATGAGCAGTTCTTC. The chain links TRBV12-3 or TRBV12-4 to TRBJ2-1, with 14 bases fitting TRBD2. V gave up 4 bases and J gave up 6 bases; unmatched junction bases: 20. This CDR3 has 21 residues.

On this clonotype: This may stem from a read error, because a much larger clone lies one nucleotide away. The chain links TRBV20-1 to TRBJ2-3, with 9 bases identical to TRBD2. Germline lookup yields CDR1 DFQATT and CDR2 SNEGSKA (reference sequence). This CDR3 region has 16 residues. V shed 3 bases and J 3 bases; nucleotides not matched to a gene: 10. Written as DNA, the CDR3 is TGCAGTGCTAGGGTGGTGACTAGCGGTTTTACAGATACGCAGTATTTT. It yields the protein CSARVVTSGFTDTQYF.

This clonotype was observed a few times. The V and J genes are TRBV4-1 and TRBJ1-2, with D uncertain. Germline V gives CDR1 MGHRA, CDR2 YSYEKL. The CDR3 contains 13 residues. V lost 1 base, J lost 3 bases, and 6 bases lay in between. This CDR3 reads CASSQVIYYGYTF. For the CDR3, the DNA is TGCGCCAGCAGCCAAGTGATCTACTATGGCTACACCTTC.

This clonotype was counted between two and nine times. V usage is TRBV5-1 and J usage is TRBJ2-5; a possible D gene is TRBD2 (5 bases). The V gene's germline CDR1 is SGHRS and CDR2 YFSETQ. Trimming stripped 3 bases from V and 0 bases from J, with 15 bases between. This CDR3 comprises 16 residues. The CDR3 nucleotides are TGCGCCAGCAGCTGGCCAAACGGGGTGTACCAAGAGACCCAGTACTTC. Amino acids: CASSWPNGVYQETQYF. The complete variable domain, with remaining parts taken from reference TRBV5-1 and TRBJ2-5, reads KAGVTQTPRYLIKTRGQQVTLSCSPISGHRSVSWYQQTPGQGLQFLFEYFSETQRNKGNFPGRFSGRQFSNSRSEMNVSTLELGDSALYLCASSWPNGVYQETQYFGPGTRLLVL.

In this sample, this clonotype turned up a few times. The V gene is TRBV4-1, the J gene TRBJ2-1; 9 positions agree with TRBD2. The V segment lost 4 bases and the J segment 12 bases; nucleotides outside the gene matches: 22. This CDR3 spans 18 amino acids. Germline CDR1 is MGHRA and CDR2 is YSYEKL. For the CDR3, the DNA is TGCGCCAGCAGCCGAGGCCTCCGGCAACTAGCGGGTGTCCTGGTGCAGTTCTTC. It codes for CASSRGLRQLAGVLVQFF.

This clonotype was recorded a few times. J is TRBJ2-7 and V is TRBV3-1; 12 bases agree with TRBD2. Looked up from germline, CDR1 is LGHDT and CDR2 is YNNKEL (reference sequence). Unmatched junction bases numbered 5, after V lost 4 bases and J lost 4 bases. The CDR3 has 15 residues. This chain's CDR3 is CASSPQTSGRYEQYF. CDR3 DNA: TGTGCCAGCAGCCCTCAGACTAGCGGGAGATACGAGCAGTACTTC.

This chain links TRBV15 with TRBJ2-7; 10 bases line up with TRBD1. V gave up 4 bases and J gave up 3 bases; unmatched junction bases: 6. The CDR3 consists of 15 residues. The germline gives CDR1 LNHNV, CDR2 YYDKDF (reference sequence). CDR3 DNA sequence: TGTGCCACCAGCACAGTCCGGGACAGGGGCTACGAGCAGTACTTC. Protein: CATSTVRDRGYEQYF.

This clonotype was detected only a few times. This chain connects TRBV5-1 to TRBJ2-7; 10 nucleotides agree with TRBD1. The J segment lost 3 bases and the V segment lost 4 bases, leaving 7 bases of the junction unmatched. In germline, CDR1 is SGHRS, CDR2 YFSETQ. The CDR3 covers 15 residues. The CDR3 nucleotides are TGCGCCAGCAGCCCGGACAGGGGGGGGGGCTACGAGCAGTACTTC. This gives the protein CASSPDRGGGYEQYF. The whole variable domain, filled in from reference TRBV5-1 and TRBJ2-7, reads KAGVTQTPRYLIKTRGQQVTLSCSPISGHRSVSWYQQTPGQGLQFLFEYFSETQRNKGNFPGRFSGRQFSNSRSEMNVSTLELGDSALYLCASSPDRGGGYEQYFGPGTRLTVT.

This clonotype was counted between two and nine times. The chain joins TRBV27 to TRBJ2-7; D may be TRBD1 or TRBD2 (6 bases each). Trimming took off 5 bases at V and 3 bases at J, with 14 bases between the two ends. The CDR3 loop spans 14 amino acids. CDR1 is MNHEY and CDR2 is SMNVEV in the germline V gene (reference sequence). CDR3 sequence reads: CASSPLGGHYEQYF. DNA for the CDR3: TGTGCCAGCAGTCCTCTGGGGGGACACTACGAGCAGTACTTC.

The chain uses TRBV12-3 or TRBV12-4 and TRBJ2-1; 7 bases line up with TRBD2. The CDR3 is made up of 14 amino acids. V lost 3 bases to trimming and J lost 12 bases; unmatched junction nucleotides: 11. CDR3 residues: CASSFPPGGLGQFF. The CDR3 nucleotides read TGTGCCAGCAGTTTCCCGCCGGGGGGATTGGGGCAGTTCTTC.

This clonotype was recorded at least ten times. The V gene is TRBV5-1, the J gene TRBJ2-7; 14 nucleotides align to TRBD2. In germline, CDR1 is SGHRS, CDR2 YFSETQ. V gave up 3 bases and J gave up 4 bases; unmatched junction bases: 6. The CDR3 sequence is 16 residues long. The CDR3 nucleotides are TGCGCCAGCAGCTCCAGACTAGCGGGAGGGCCTTACGAGCAGTACTTC. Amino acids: CASSSRLAGGPYEQYF.

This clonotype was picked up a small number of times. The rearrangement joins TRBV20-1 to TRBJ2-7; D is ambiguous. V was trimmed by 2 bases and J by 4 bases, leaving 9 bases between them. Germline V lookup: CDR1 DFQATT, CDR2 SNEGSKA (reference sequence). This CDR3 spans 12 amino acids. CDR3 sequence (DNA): TGCAGTGCTAGATTTACAGAATACGAGCAGTACTTC. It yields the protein CSARFTEYEQYF.

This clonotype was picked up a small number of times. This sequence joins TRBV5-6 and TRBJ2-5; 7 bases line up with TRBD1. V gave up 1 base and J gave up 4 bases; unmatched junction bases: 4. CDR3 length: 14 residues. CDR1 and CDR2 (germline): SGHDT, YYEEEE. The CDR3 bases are TGTGCCAGCAGCTTGTCACAGGGGTTAGAGACCCAGTACTTC. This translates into CASSLSQGLETQYF.

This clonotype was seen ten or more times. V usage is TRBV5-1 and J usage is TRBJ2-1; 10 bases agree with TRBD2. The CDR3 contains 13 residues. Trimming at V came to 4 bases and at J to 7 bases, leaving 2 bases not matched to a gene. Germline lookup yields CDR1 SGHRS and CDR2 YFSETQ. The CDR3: CASSAGLANEQFF. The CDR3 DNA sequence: TGCGCCAGCAGCGCGGGACTAGCGAATGAGCAGTTCTTC.

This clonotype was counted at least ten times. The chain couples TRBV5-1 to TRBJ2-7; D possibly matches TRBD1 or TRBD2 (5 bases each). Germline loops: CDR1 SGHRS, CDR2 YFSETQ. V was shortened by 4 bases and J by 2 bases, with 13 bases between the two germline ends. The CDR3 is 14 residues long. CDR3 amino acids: CASSLGTDTYEQYF. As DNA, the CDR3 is TGCGCCAGCAGCCTCGGGACCGATACCTACGAGCAGTACTTC.

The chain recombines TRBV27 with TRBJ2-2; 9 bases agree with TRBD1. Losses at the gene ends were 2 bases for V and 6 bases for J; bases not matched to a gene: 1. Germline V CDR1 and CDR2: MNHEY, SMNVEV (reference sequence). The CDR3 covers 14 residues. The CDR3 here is CASSLDRGAGELFF. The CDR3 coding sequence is TGTGCCAGCAGTTTAGACAGGGGGGCCGGGGAGCTGTTTTTT.

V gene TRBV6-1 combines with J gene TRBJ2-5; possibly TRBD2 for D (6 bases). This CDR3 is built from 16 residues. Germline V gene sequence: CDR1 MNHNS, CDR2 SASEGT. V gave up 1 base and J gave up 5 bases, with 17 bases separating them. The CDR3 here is CASSEVWGRGTETQYF. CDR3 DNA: TGTGCCAGCAGTGAAGTCTGGGGGAGAGGGACTGAGACCCAGTACTTC.